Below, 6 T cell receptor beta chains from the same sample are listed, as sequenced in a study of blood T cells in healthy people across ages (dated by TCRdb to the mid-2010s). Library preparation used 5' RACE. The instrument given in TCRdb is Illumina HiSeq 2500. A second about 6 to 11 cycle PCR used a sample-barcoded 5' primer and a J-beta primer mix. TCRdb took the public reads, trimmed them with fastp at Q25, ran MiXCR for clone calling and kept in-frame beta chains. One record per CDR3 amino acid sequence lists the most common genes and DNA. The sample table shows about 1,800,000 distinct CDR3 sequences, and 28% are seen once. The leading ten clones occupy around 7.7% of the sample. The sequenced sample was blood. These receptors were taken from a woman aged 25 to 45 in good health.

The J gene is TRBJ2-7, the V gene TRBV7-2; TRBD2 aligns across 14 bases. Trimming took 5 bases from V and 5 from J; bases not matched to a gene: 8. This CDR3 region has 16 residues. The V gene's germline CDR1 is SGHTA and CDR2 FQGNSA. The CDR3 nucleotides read TGTGCCAGCAGCCCCAGACTAGCGGGAGGGCCCCACGAGCAGTACTTC. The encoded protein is CASSPRLAGGPHEQYF. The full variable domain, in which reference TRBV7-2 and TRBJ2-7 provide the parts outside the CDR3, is GAGVSQSPSNKVTEKGKDVELRCDPISGHTALYWYRQSLGQGLEFLIYFQGNSAPDKSGLPSDRFSAERTGGSVSTLTIQRTQQEDSAVYLCASSPRLAGGPHEQYFGPGTRLTVT.

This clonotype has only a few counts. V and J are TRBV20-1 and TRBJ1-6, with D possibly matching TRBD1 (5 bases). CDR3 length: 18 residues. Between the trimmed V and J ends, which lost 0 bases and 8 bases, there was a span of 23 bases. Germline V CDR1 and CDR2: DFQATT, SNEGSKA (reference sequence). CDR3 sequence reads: CSARDNVPGRGKDSPLHF. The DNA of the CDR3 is TGCAGTGCTAGAGATAATGTGCCCGGGAGGGGCAAAGATTCACCCCTCCACTTT.

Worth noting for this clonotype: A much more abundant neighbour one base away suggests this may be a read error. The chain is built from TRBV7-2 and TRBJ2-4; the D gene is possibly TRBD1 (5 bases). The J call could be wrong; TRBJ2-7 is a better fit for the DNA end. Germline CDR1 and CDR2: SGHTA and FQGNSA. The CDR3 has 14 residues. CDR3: CASSLPARGYEQYF. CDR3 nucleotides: TGTGCCAGCAGCCTCCCCGCTAGGGGCTACGAGCAGTACTTC.

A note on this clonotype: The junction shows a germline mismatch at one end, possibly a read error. CDR3: CANSFSTAPLANEQFF. CDR3 nucleotides: TGTGCCAACAGCTTCAGCACAGCCCCGTTGGCAAATGAGCAGTTCTTC. The chain recombines TRBV7-9 with TRBJ2-1, with no clear D. This CDR3 has 16 residues. CDR1 and CDR2 from the germline V gene are SEHNR and FQNEAQ (reference sequence). Filled out from reference TRBV7-9 and TRBJ2-1, the complete variable domain reads DTGVSQNPRHKITKRGQNVTFRCDPISEHNRLYWYRQTLGQGPEFLTYFQNEAQLEKSRLLSDRFSAERPKGSFSTLEIQRTEQGDSAMYLCANSFSTAPLANEQFFGPGTRLTVL.

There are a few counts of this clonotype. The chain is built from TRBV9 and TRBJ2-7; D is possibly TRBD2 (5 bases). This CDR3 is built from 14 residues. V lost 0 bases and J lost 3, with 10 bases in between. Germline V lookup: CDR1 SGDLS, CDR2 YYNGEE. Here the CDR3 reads CASSVDTGNYEQYF. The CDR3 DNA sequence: TGTGCCAGCAGCGTAGACACCGGGAACTACGAGCAGTACTTC.

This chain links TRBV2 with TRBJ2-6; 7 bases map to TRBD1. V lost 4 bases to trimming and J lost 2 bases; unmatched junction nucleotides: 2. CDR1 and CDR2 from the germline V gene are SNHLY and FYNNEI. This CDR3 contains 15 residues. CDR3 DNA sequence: TGTGCCAGCAGTGGAGGGGGCGCTGGGGCCAACGTCCTGACTTTC. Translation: CASSGGGAGANVLTF.